The TCR beta chain under discussion was sequenced for a study of OX40 agonist ivuxolimab in advanced cancers. A note on the overall study: The costimulatory receptor OX40 (CD134) was targeted by ivuxolimab, a fully human IgG2 agonistic monoclonal antibody. The paper describes the monotherapy dose-escalation part (N of about 47 patients) of the phase I trial of ivuxolimab. Partial responses occurred in three dose-escalation patients, of whom one had hepatocellular carcinoma and two had cutaneous melanoma. Intravenous ivuxolimab was administered to patients every 2 weeks at six dose levels: 0.01, 0.1, 0.3, 1.5, 3 and 10 mg/kg. Peripheral TCRbeta sequencing was intended to test whether TCR sequence diversity was altered and clonal T-cell expansion was caused by ivuxolimab. Prior anti-PD-1, anti-PD-L1 or anti-CTLA-4 therapy was permitted, and checkpoint inhibitors had been received by about 37% of dose-escalation patients. Among the roughly 52 dose-escalation patients, about 20 had hepatocellular carcinoma, 15 or so melanoma, 9 renal cell carcinoma and 9 head and neck cancer. The dose-escalation cohort was roughly 83% male with a mean age of roughly 60 years, ranging from roughly 20 to 80. Summary of the overall study and its limitations: Low levels of normalized T-cell clonal expansion were also seen in some nonresponding patients. At doses of 0.1 to 3.0 mg/kg, clonal expansion of both CD4+ and CD8+ blood T cells was observed from baseline to week 6. Which antigens the clonally expanded peripheral T cells were specific for was not determined. In the 0.1-3.0 mg/kg groups, partial responders had among the lowest normalized peripheral clonal expansion, particularly in CD8+ T cells. On average, CD8+ T cells showed more expanded clones than CD4+ T cells after ivuxolimab.

The germline V gene provides CDR1 MNHEY and CDR2 SVGAGI. The CDR3 numbers 13 residues from cysteine through phenylalanine. The CDR3 DNA has 39 bases and is translated from base 1. The trim is 6 bases for V and 0 bases for J, with a gap of 8 bases between the germline ends. Turning to this clone: There is no known antigen for this receptor. Base quality data are lacking; no much larger clone is found one base away.

Genomic DNA was isolated from the sorted cells so that the TCRbeta CDR3 region could be sequenced. TCRbeta CDR3 regions were sequenced using the immunoSEQ Assay. In TCRdb, the immuneACCESS table is reduced to in-frame sequences with V and J assigned. These tables do not hold every clone; where another copy was compared, an unresolved V gene accounts for under half, and the others remain unexplained. A total of 90,000 to 100,000 clones appear in this sample, 80% to 90% of them only once. The ten biggest clones cover roughly 0.8% of the sample. The trial excluded patients who had a history of autoimmune disease or who were on systemic immunosuppression. Peripheral blood for TCR sequencing was collected from all dose cohorts at baseline, on cycle 4 day 1, and on cycle 7 day 1. Samples came from an open-label, multicenter, first-in-human phase I dose-escalation trial of ivuxolimab. Adults with locally advanced or metastatic melanoma, renal cell, hepatocellular, or head and neck squamous cell carcinoma were enrolled in the trial. Before TCR sequencing, CD4+ T cells and CD8+ T cells were sorted from peripheral blood as separate populations.

The rearranged segments are TRBV6-5 and TRBJ1-1; the D segment could be TRBD1, given 6 matching bases. This sample comprised CD4+ or CD8+ T cells sorted from blood, obtained in a trial of the OX40 agonist ivuxolimab. The receptor comes from an adult with an advanced solid tumor such as melanoma, head and neck, liver or kidney cancer. The CDR3 here reads CASSRQVNTEAFF. The base sequence is TGTGCCAGCAGCCGACAGGTGAACACTGAAGCTTTCTTT.